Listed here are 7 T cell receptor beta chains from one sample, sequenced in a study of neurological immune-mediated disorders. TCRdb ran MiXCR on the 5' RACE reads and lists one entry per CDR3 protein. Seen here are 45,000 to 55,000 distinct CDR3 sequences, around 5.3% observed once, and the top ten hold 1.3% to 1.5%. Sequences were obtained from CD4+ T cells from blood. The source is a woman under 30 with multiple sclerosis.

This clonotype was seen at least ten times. CDR3 in DNA: TGTGCCAGCAGGCCAACGGGACAGGGAAGATTGGAGACCCAGTACTTC. Residues: CASRPTGQGRLETQYF. The chain carries TRBV6-6 and TRBJ2-5, with 9 bases matching TRBD1. Trimming at V came to 6 bases and at J to 5 bases, leaving 13 bases not matched to a gene. This CDR3 spans 16 amino acids. Germline V gene data show CDR1 as MNHNY and CDR2 as SVGAGI (reference sequence).

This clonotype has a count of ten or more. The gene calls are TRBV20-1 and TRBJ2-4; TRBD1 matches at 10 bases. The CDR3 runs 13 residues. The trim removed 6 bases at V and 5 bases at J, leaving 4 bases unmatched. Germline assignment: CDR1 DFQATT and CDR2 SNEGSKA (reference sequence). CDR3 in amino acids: CSASGTGENIQYF. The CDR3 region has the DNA TGCAGTGCCTCCGGGACAGGGGAAAACATTCAGTACTTC.

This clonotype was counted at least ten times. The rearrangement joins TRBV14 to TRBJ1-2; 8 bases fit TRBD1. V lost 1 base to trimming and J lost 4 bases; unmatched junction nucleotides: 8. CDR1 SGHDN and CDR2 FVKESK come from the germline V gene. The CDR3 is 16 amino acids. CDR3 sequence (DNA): TGTGCCAGCAGCCAAGTAATTTGGGGACAGGTCTATGGCTACACCTTC. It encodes CASSQVIWGQVYGYTF. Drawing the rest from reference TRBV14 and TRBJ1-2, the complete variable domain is EAGVTQFPSHSVIEKGQTVTLRCDPISGHDNLYWYRRVMGKEIKFLLHFVKESKQDESGMPNNRFLAERTGGTYSTLKVQPAELEDSGVYFCASSQVIWGQVYGYTFGSGTRLTVV.

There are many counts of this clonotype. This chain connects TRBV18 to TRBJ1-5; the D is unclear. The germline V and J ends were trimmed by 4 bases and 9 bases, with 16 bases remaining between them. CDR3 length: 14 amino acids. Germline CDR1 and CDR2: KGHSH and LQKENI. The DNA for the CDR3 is TGTGCCAGCTCACAAGACGGACGAGATGTGCCCCAGCATTTT. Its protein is CASSQDGRDVPQHF.

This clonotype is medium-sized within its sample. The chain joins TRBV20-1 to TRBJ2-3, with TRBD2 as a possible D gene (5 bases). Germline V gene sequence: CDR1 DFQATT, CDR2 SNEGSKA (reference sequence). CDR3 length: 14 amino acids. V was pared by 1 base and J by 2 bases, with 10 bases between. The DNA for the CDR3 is TGCAGTGCTAGAGGTAGCGTAGCCACAGATACGCAGTATTTT. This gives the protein CSARGSVATDTQYF.

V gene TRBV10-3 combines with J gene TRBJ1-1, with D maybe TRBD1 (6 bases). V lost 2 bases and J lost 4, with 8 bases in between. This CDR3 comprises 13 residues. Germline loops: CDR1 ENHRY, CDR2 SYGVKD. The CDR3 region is CAISEVGGTEAFF. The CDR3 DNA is TGTGCCATCAGTGAGGTAGGGGGCACTGAAGCTTTCTTT.

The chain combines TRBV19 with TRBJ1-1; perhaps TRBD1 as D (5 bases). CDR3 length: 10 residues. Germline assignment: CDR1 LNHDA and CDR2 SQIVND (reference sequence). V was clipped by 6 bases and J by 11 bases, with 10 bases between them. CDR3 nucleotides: TGTGCCAGTAGCTCGTGGGGGGCTTTCTTT. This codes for CASSSWGAFF.